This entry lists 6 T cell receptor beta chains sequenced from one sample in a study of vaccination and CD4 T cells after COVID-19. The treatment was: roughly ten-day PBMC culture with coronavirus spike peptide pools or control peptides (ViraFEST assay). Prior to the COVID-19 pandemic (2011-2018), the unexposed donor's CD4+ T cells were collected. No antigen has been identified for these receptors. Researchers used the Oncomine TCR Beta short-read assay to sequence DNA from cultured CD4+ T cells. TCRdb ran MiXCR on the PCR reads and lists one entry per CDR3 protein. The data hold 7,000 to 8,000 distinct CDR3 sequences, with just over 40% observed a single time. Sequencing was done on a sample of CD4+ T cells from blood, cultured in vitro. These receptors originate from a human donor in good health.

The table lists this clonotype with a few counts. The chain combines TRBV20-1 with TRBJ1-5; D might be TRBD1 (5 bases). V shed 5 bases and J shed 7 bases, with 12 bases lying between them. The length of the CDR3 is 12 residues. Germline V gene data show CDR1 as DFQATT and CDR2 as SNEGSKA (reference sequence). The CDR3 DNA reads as TGCAGTGCTGGGCCAGGGAGCCAGCCCCAGCATTTT. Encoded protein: CSAGPGSQPQHF.

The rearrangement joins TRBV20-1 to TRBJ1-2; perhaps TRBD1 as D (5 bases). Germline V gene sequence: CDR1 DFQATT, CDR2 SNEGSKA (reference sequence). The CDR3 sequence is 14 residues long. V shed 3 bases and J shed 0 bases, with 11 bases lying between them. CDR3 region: CSASERQSNYGYTF. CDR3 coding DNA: TGCAGTGCTAGCGAACGACAGTCTAACTATGGCTACACCTTC.

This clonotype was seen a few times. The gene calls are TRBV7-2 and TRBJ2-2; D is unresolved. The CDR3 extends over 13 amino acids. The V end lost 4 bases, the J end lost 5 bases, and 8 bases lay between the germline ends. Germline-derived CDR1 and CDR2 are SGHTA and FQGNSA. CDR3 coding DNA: TGTGCCAGCAGCTCGAGCACGACCGGGGAGCTGTTTTTT. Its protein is CASSSSTTGELFF.

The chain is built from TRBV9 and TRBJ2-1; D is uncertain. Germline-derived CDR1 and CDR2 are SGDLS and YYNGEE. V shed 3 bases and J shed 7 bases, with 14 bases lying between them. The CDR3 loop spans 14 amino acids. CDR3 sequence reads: CASSASRVGNEQFF. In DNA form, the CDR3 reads TGTGCCAGCAGCGCCAGTCGGGTGGGGAATGAGCAGTTCTTC.

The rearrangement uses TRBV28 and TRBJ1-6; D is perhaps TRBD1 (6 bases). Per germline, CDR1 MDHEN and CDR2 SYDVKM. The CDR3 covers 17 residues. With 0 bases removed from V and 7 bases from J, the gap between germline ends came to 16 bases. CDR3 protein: CASSLWSLRGQNSPLHF. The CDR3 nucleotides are TGTGCCAGCAGTTTATGGTCACTTCGGGGGCAGAATTCACCCCTCCACTTT.

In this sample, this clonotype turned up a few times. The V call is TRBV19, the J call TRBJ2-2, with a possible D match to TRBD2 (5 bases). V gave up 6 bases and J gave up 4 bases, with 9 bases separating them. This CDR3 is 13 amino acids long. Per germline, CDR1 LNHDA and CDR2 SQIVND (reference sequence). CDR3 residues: CASSTLATGELFF. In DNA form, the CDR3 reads TGTGCCAGTAGCACCCTAGCCACCGGGGAGCTGTTTTTT.